This T cell receptor beta chain was documented in a study of blood T cell repertoires in COVID-19 (dated by TCRdb to the early 2020s). For the study in its entirety: The collaborator samples originated in the United States, Italy and Spain and spanned the acute and convalescent phases of COVID-19. The prospective study material was composed of cDNA or gDNA derived from T cells, B-cell-depleted T cells, or PBMCs. Subjects who had been exposed to COVID-19, were actively infected with it, or had recovered from it provided the deeply sampled blood TCRbeta repertoires that made up the dataset. A freely available public database, intended as a resource for researchers studying the immune response to SARS-CoV-2, is where the repertoires were released. The samples were drawn from two sources: the first 160 participants of the ongoing ImmuneRACE study, and 1,000 to 1,500 subjects contributed by 6 global collaborators. Sample metadata almost always included a de-identified subject ID, COVID-19 status, age in years and sex. HLA class I and class II types, where available, came from metadata supplied by the sample provider rather than from assay-based typing. Overall study outcomes, separate from this receptor: The amount of clinical and demographic metadata varied by source and participant and was provided uncurated.

The germline V gene (reference sequence) sets CDR1 to MNHEY and CDR2 to SMNVEV. From the cysteine through the phenylalanine, the CDR3 covers 15 amino acids. The only DNA kept is the CDR3, 45 bases in frame from the first base. Relative to germline, V is missing 8 bases and J is missing 4 bases, with 8 bases of the junction outside any gene match. Regarding this clone: What antigen it recognizes has not been identified. Base qualities are not recorded, but no much larger clone differs from it by a single base.

The collaborating institutions used their own protocols to collect whole blood in K2EDTA tubes. For TCRbeta analysis, collaborators shipped samples as frozen whole blood, isolated PBMCs, or DNA extracted from either of those sample types. The immunoSEQ Assay, a bias-controlled multiplex PCR, was used to amplify TCRbeta CDR3 regions from genomic DNA. In the source study's methods: Nucleated cell counts per sample were estimated from amplification of reference gene primers within the assay. To quantify the absolute abundance of each unique TCRbeta CDR3 rearrangement, sequence reads were collapsed and filtered. For each sample, productive Simpson clonality was calculated as the square root of Simpson's diversity index over productive rearrangements. Imported from immuneACCESS, the table was reduced by TCRdb to in-frame sequences with V and J called. These copies leave out some clones; in studies compared against another copy, an unresolved V gene accounts for under half, and the cause of the remainder is not known. V and J calls plus clone size are reproduced from that table; the DNA served to infer D and trimming. This sample gives about 250,000 clones in total; about 79% of them show up just once. The biggest ten clones account for 8.9% of the sample.

The receptor was isolated from a man of 80 years or more with acute or convalescent COVID-19. The sequenced sample was peripheral blood. The V gene is TRBV27 and the J gene is TRBJ1-2, and TRBD1 aligns with 12 junction nucleotides. The DNA reads as follows: TGTGCCAGCGGGGGACAGGGGGCGATTGTCTATGGCTACACCTTC. The resulting protein is CASGGQGAIVYGYTF.